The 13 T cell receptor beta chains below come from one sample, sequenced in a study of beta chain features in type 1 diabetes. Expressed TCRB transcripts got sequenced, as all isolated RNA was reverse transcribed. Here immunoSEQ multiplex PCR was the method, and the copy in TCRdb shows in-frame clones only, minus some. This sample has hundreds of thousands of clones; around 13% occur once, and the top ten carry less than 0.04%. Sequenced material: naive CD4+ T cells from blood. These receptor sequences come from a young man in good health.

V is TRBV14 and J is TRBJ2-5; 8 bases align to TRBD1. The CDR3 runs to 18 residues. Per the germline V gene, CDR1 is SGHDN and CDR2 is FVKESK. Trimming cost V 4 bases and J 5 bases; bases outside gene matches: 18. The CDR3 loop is CASSLIRGRSLPRETQYF. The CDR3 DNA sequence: TGTGCCAGCAGCCTCATCAGGGGGCGATCACTCCCAAGGGAGACCCAGTACTTC.

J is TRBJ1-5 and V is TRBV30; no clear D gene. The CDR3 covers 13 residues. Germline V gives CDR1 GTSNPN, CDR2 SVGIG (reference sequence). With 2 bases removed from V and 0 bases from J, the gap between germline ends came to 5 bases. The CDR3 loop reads CAWSPNSNQPQHF. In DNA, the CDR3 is TGTGCCTGGAGTCCAAATAGCAATCAGCCCCAGCATTTT.

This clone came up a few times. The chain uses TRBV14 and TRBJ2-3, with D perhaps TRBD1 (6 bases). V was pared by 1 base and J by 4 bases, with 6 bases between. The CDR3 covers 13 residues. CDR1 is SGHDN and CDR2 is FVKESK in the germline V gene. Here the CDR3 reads CASSQGGPDTQYF. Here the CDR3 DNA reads TGTGCCAGCAGCCAAGGGGGGCCAGATACGCAGTATTTT.

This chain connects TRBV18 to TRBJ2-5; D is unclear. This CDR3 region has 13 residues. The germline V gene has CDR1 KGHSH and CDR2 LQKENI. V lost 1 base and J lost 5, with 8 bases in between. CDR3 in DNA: TGTGCCAGCTCACCACGAGAAGGGGAGACCCAGTACTTC. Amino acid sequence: CASSPREGETQYF.

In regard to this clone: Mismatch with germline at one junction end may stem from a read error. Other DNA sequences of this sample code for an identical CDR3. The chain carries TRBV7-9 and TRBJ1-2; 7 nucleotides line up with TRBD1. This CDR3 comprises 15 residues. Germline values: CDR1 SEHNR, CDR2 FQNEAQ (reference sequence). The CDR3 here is CASSLAPRQGYGYTF. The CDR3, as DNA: TGTGCTAGCAGCTTAGCGCCTAGACAGGGCTATGGCTACACCTTC.

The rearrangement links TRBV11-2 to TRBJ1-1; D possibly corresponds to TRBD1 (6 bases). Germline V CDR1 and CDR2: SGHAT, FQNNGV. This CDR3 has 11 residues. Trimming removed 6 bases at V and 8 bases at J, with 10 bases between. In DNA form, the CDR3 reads TGTGCCAGCAGATTGGACAGCGAAGCTTTCTTT. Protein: CASRLDSEAFF.

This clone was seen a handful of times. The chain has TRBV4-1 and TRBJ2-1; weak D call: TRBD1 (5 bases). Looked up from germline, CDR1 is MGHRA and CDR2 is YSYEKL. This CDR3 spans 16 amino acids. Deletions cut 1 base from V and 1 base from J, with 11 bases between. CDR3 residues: CASSQVGELSYNEQFF. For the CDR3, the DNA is TGCGCCAGCAGCCAAGTAGGGGAATTGTCCTACAATGAGCAGTTCTTC.

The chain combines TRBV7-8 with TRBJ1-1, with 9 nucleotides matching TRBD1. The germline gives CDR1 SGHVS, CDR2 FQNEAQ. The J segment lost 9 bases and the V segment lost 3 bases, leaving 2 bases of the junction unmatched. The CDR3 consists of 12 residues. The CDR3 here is CASSFGTGQAFF. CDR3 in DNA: TGTGCCAGCAGCTTCGGGACAGGGCAAGCTTTCTTT.

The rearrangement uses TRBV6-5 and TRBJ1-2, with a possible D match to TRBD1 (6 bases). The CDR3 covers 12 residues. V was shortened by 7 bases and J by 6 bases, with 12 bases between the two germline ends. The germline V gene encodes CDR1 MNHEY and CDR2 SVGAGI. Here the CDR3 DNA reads TGTGCCAGCACAAGAGGGGGGAATGGCTACACCTTC. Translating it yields CASTRGGNGYTF.

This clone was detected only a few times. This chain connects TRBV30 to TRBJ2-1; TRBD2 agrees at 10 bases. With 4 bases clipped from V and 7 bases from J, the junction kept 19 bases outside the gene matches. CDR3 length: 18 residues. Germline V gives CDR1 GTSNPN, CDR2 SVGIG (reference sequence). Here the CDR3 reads CAWITSGTLRTYGNEQFF. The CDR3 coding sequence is TGTGCCTGGATCACTAGCGGGACACTTCGGACATACGGGAATGAGCAGTTCTTC.

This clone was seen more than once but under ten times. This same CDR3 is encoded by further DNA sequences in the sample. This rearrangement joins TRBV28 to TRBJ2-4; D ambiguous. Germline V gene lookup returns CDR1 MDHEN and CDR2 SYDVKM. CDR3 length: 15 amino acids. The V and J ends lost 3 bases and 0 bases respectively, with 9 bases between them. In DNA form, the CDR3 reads TGTGCCAGCAGTTTGACCCGACTAGCCAAAAACATTCAGTACTTC. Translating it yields CASSLTRLAKNIQYF.

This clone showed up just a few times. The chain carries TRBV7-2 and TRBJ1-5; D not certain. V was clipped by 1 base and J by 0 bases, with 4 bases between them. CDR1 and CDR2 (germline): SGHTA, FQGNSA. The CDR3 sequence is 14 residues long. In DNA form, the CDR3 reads TGTGCCAGCAGCTTAGTTTATAGCAATCAGCCCCAGCATTTT. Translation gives CASSLVYSNQPQHF.

The CDR3 loop is CATSRDRGSSDTQYF. CDR3 nucleotides: TGTGCCACCAGCAGAGACAGGGGGTCCTCAGATACGCAGTATTTT. The chain uses TRBV15 and TRBJ2-3; 7 bases are a match to TRBD1. CDR1 is LNHNV and CDR2 is YYDKDF in the germline V gene (reference sequence). J was trimmed by 4 bases and V by 0 bases; bases with no gene match: 4. The CDR3 consists of 15 residues.